These 3 T cell receptor beta chains were sequenced from one sample in a study of shared clonotypes between healthy human individuals. Terminally differentiated effector memory CD45RA+ cells were excluded from the naive CD8 cells, which were CD45RO-negative and positively selected for CCR7. TCRdb keeps only in-frame clones here, not all; method: immunoSEQ multiplex PCR. The sample lists millions of clones, about 95% occurring once. Specimen: naive CD8+ T cells sorted from blood. Source of these receptors: a man between 18 and 29 years old in good health.

With regard to this clone: Additional DNA sequences in this sample encode the identical CDR3. The gene calls are TRBV5-6 and TRBJ2-2, with TRBD2 matching over 11 bases. The germline CDR1 and CDR2 sequences are SGHDT and YYEEEE. The V gene end was trimmed by 0 bases and the J gene end by 6 bases; junction bases not matched to a gene: 4. The CDR3 extends over 16 amino acids. The DNA of the CDR3 is TGTGCCAGCAGCTTGGAACTAGCGGGAGTGGCCGGGGAGCTGTTTTTT. Encoded protein: CASSLELAGVAGELFF. The full variable domain, in which reference TRBV5-6 and TRBJ2-2 provide the parts outside the CDR3, is DAGVTQSPTHLIKTRGQQVTLRCSPKSGHDTVSWYQQALGQGPQFIFQYYEEEERQRGNFPDRFSGHQFPNYSSELNVNALLLGDSALYLCASSLELAGVAGELFFGEGSRLTVL.

The chain recombines TRBV7-2 with TRBJ2-7; D possibly matches TRBD1 or TRBD2 (5 bases each). Germline V CDR1 and CDR2: SGHTA, FQGNSA. V lost 3 bases and J 2 bases, leaving 11 bases between the germline ends. CDR3 size: 14 residues. The CDR3 is CASSFFGGTYEQYF. The CDR3 DNA sequence: TGTGCCAGCAGCTTTTTTGGGGGTACCTACGAGCAGTACTTC.

The V call is TRBV4-2, the J call TRBJ2-7; D possibly matches TRBD1 or TRBD2 (6 bases each). Deletions cut 4 bases from V and 3 bases from J, with 16 bases between. CDR1 is LGHNA and CDR2 is YNFKEQ in the germline V gene. This CDR3 is built from 15 residues. CDR3 amino acids: CASSPYWGASYEQYF. Written as DNA, the CDR3 is TGTGCCAGCAGCCCCTACTGGGGGGCTAGCTACGAGCAGTACTTC.